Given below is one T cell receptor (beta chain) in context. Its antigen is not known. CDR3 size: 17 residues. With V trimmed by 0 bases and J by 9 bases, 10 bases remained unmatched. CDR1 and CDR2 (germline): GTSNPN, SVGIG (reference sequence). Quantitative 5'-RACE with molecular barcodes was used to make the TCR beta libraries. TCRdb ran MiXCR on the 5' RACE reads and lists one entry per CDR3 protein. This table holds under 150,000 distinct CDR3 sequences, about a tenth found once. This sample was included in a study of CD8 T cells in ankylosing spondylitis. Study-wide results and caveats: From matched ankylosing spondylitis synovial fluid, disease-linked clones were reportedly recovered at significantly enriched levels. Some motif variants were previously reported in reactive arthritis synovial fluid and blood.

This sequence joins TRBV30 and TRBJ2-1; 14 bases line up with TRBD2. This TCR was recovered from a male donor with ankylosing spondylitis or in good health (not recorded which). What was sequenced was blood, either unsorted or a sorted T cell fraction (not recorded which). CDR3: CAWSVGVGTSGSREQFF. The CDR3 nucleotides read TGTGCCTGGAGTGTAGGGGTTGGGACTAGCGGGAGCCGTGAGCAGTTCTTC.